The 23 T cell receptor beta chains below come from one sample, sequenced in a study of beta chain features in type 1 diabetes. Expressed TCRB transcripts were sequenced because the isolated RNA had all been reverse transcribed beforehand. Measured with immunoSEQ multiplex PCR; TCRdb has only the in-frame clones, and not every one. The repertoire includes 300,000 to 350,000 clones, roughly 15% of them detected once, and 6.7% sits in the top ten. Material for sequencing was central memory CD4+ T cells from blood. Receptors originate from a man younger than 40 in good health.

This clone was observed a few times. The chain combines TRBV5-1 with TRBJ2-1; 11 nucleotides align to TRBD2. CDR1 is SGHRS and CDR2 is YFSETQ in the germline V gene. With 4 bases clipped from V and 6 bases from J, the junction kept 12 bases outside the gene matches. The CDR3 is made up of 17 amino acids. CDR3 DNA: TGCGCCAGCAGCCGTAATACCGGGACTAGCGGAACCAATGAGCAGTTCTTC. This encodes CASSRNTGTSGTNEQFF.

This clone was seen a few times. The gene calls are TRBV5-4 and TRBJ2-5, with unresolved D. The germline gives CDR1 SGHNT, CDR2 YYREEE (reference sequence). V was trimmed by 0 bases and J by 0 bases, leaving 9 bases between them. The CDR3 is 15 residues long. This CDR3 reads CASSLGSANQETQYF. The CDR3 coding sequence is TGTGCCAGCAGCTTGGGTTCGGCCAACCAAGAGACCCAGTACTTC.

This clone was seen a handful of times. The chain recombines TRBV14 with TRBJ2-5, with a tentative D call TRBD2 (5 bases). The CDR3 length is 16 residues. Trimming cost V 4 bases and J 5 bases, with 20 bases left between them. Germline V gene lookup returns CDR1 SGHDN and CDR2 FVKESK. The CDR3 DNA is TGTGCCAGCAGCCCCCAGGAGCCAGGCAAGCGGGAGACCCAGTACTTC. Protein product: CASSPQEPGKRETQYF. The full variable domain, with the rest looked up from reference TRBV14 and TRBJ2-5, is EAGVTQFPSHSVIEKGQTVTLRCDPISGHDNLYWYRRVMGKEIKFLLHFVKESKQDESGMPNNRFLAERTGGTYSTLKVQPAELEDSGVYFCASSPQEPGKRETQYFGPGTRLLVL.

This clone has a handful of counts. J is TRBJ2-2 and V is TRBV5-1; D ambiguous. Germline CDR1 and CDR2: SGHRS and YFSETQ. The CDR3 totals 14 residues. Trimming took off 4 bases at V and 2 bases at J, with 9 bases between the two ends. CDR3 sequence: CASSHRGNTGELFF. CDR3 DNA: TGCGCCAGCAGCCACCGAGGAAACACCGGGGAGCTGTTTTTT.

This chain joins TRBV7-8 and TRBJ2-7; D may be TRBD2 (5 bases). The CDR3 loop spans 13 amino acids. The V and J ends lost 0 bases and 2 bases respectively, with 5 bases between them. The germline CDR1 and CDR2 sequences are SGHVS and FQNEAQ. CDR3 in DNA: TGTGCCAGCAGCTTAGCGGGAGCCTACGAGCAGTACGTC. It is translated as CASSLAGAYEQYV.

The V and J genes are TRBV30 and TRBJ2-2; tentatively, D is TRBD2 (6 bases). The germline V gene encodes CDR1 GTSNPN and CDR2 SVGIG (reference sequence). Trimming cost V 3 bases and J 5 bases, with 22 bases left between them. This CDR3 has 17 residues. CDR3 loop: CAWRAGHFVGGTGELFF. The CDR3, as DNA: TGTGCCTGGAGGGCTGGGCATTTCGTCGGGGGAACCGGGGAGCTGTTTTTT.

The V and J genes are TRBV6-1 and TRBJ2-4; no definite D call. The germline V gene has CDR1 MNHNS and CDR2 SASEGT. This CDR3 contains 14 residues. The germline V and J ends were trimmed by 5 bases and 0 bases, with 8 bases remaining between them. The CDR3 nucleotides are TGTGCCAGCAGTCCCCAAAGAGCCAAAAACATTCAGTACTTC. It yields the protein CASSPQRAKNIQYF.

This chain uses TRBV11-3 with TRBJ2-3; D remains ambiguous. The germline V gene has CDR1 SGHNT and CDR2 YENEEA. The CDR3 extends over 15 amino acids. Deletions cut 5 bases from V and 0 bases from J, with 12 bases between. The CDR3 spells CASSQTPSSTDTQYF. The CDR3 DNA follows: TGTGCCAGCAGCCAGACACCTTCTAGCACAGATACGCAGTATTTT.

The chain carries TRBV2 and TRBJ2-4, with D possibly being TRBD1 (6 bases). The germline gives CDR1 SNHLY, CDR2 FYNNEI. The CDR3 covers 16 residues. The ends were cut back, 1 base at V and 8 bases at J, with 18 bases in the middle. CDR3 bases: TGTGCCAGCAGTGAAGATAGGGGGAGTCTACGGTACATTCAGTACTTC. It translates to CASSEDRGSLRYIQYF.

The V and J genes are TRBV27 and TRBJ1-1; the D gene is possibly TRBD1 (6 bases). The germline V gene encodes CDR1 MNHEY and CDR2 SMNVEV (reference sequence). V lost 5 bases and J 9 bases, leaving 10 bases between the germline ends. This CDR3 is built from 11 residues. The CDR3 DNA reads as TGTGCCAGCAGTCGCGGGACACAAGCTTTCTTT. Encoded protein: CASSRGTQAFF.

This chain links TRBV28 with TRBJ2-2; 7 bases agree with TRBD2. CDR1 MDHEN and CDR2 SYDVKM come from the germline V gene. The junction had 12 bases not matched to a gene; V was cut back by 8 bases and J by 6 bases. The CDR3 length is 15 residues. The CDR3 protein is CASYLEGGMAGELFF. The CDR3 coding sequence is TGTGCCAGCTACCTCGAGGGAGGGATGGCCGGGGAGCTGTTTTTT.

This clone was found a few times. The V gene is TRBV28, the J gene TRBJ1-5, with TRBD1 matching 9 bases. Germline V gene data show CDR1 as MDHEN and CDR2 as SYDVKM. CDR3 length equals 16 residues. J gave up 4 bases and V 4 bases, and 8 bases lay outside the gene matches. The CDR3 loop is CASSSPGTGSNQPQHF. The CDR3 region has the DNA TGTGCCAGCAGTTCCCCCGGGACAGGGTCGAATCAGCCCCAGCATTTT.

This clone was observed a few times. The genes are TRBV10-3 and TRBJ1-5; D call uncertain. With 10 bases removed from V and 4 bases from J, the gap between germline ends came to 14 bases. Germline loops: CDR1 ENHRY, CDR2 SYGVKD. The CDR3 runs to 13 residues. CDR3 sequence reads: CASRFGSNQPQHF. The CDR3, as DNA: TGTGCCAGCAGGTTCGGGTCAAATCAGCCCCAGCATTTT.

The chain is built from TRBV15 and TRBJ1-6; unclear D gene. This CDR3 comprises 13 residues. Germline V gene lookup returns CDR1 LNHNV and CDR2 YYDKDF (reference sequence). The V end was cut by 8 bases, the J end by 4 bases, with 9 bases between. The DNA for the CDR3 is TGTGCCACCCGGGCAGCTTATAATTCACCCCTCCACTTT. Translated: CATRAAYNSPLHF.

The V gene is TRBV2, the J gene TRBJ1-1; TRBD1 might be the D (6 bases). The CDR3 consists of 16 residues. Germline lookup yields CDR1 SNHLY and CDR2 FYNNEI. With 8 bases removed from V and 0 bases from J, the gap between germline ends came to 19 bases. The CDR3 reads CASPRTETFLNTEAFF. Here the CDR3 DNA reads TGTGCCAGCCCCCGGACAGAAACGTTTTTGAACACTGAAGCTTTCTTT.

Turning to this clone: The same CDR3 is also encoded by other DNA sequences in this sample. The CDR3 spells CASSAYQETQYF. As DNA, the CDR3 is TGTGCCAGTAGCGCGTACCAAGAGACCCAGTACTTC. The chain recombines TRBV19 with TRBJ2-5; no reliable D call. CDR1 LNHDA and CDR2 SQIVND come from the germline V gene (reference sequence). Trimming removed 6 bases at V and 0 bases at J, with 5 bases between. The CDR3 has 12 amino acids.

The chain uses TRBV7-2 and TRBJ2-1, with 9 bases that match TRBD1. The CDR3 length is 15 residues. Germline CDR1 is SGHTA and CDR2 is FQGNSA. With V trimmed by 5 bases and J by 0 bases, 2 bases remained unmatched. Here the CDR3 reads CASSQDRGSYNEQFF. The CDR3, as DNA: TGTGCCAGCAGCCAGGACAGGGGCTCCTACAATGAGCAGTTCTTC.

This clone was observed a handful of times. V is TRBV5-1 and J is TRBJ2-7; D is possibly TRBD2 (5 bases). CDR3 length: 14 amino acids. The germline CDR1 and CDR2 sequences are SGHRS and YFSETQ. V gave up 4 bases and J gave up 7 bases, with 18 bases separating them. The CDR3 reads CASSPLRGSGEQYF. The CDR3 DNA follows: TGCGCCAGCAGCCCCTTGAGAGGGTCGGGGGAGCAGTACTTC. The full variable domain, with the rest looked up from reference TRBV5-1 and TRBJ2-7, is KAGVTQTPRYLIKTRGQQVTLSCSPISGHRSVSWYQQTPGQGLQFLFEYFSETQRNKGNFPGRFSGRQFSNSRSEMNVSTLELGDSALYLCASSPLRGSGEQYFGPGTRLTVT.

This clone was detected many times. This sequence joins TRBV2 and TRBJ2-5; tentative D call: TRBD1 (5 bases). CDR3 length equals 15 residues. V dropped 6 bases and J dropped 5 bases, with 19 bases sitting between them. CDR1 is SNHLY and CDR2 is FYNNEI in the germline V gene. Here the CDR3 reads CASSAGNQGLETQYF. Written as DNA, the CDR3 is TGTGCCAGCAGCGCAGGAAATCAGGGTTTGGAGACCCAGTACTTC.

Only a few counts were recorded for this clone. The genes are TRBV28 and TRBJ2-7; 12 bases line up with TRBD1. J gave up 2 bases and V 6 bases, and 5 bases lay outside the gene matches. Germline CDR1 is MDHEN and CDR2 is SYDVKM. This CDR3 contains 15 residues. CDR3 sequence reads: CASSPGTGGAYEQYV. CDR3 nucleotide sequence: TGTGCCAGCAGCCCCGGGACAGGGGGCGCCTACGAGCAGTACGTC.

For this clone: Other DNA sequences in the same sample also yield this CDR3. The V gene is TRBV4-3, the J gene TRBJ1-1, with D hard to call. The CDR3 length is 14 residues. V was pared by 0 bases and J by 2 bases, with 7 bases between. Germline-derived CDR1 and CDR2 are LGHNA and YSLEER. The CDR3 coding sequence is TGCGCCAGCAGCCAAGAGGTGGGAAACACTGAAGCTTTCTTT. It yields the protein CASSQEVGNTEAFF.

This clone was seen only a few times. V is TRBV7-9 and J is TRBJ2-3; D not resolved. This CDR3 is built from 15 residues. V lost 5 bases to trimming and J lost 3 bases, with 15 bases between them. Germline V gene sequence: CDR1 SEHNR, CDR2 FQNEAQ (reference sequence). CDR3 amino acids: CASSPSGVETDTQYF. The CDR3 DNA reads as TGTGCCAGCAGCCCCTCCGGCGTAGAGACAGATACGCAGTATTTT.

The V call is TRBV7-2, the J call TRBJ2-5; D gene uncertain. The V and J ends lost 0 bases and 0 bases respectively, with 8 bases between them. Germline V gene data show CDR1 as SGHTA and CDR2 as FQGNSA. The CDR3 covers 15 residues. CDR3 residues: CASSLAAAYQETQYF. DNA for the CDR3: TGTGCCAGCAGCTTAGCAGCTGCGTACCAAGAGACCCAGTACTTC.